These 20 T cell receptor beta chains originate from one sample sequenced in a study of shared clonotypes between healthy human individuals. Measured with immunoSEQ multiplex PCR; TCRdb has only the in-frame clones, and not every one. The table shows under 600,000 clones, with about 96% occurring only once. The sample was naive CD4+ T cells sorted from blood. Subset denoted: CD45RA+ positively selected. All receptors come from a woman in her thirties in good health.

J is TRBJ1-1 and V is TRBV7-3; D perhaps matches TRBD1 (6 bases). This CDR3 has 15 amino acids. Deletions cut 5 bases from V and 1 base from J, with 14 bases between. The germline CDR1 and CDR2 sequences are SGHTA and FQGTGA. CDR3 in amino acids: CASSTTGQKNTEAFF. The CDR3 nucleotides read TGTGCCAGCAGCACCACAGGACAGAAGAACACTGAAGCTTTCTTT. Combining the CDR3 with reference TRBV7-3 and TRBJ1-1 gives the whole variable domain GAGVSQTPSNKVTEKGKYVELRCDPISGHTALYWYRQSLGQGPEFLIYFQGTGAADDSGLPNDRFFAVRPEGSVSTLKIQRTERGDSAVYLCASSTTGQKNTEAFFGQGTRLTVV.

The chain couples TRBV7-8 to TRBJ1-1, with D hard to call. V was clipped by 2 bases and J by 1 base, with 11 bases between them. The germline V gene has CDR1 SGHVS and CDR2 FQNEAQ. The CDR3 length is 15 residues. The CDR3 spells CASSLNTVQNTEAFF. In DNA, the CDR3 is TGTGCCAGCAGCTTAAATACCGTCCAGAACACTGAAGCTTTCTTT. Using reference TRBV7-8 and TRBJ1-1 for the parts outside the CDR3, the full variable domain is GAGVSQSPRYKVAKRGQDVALRCDPISGHVSLFWYQQALGQGPEFLTYFQNEAQLDKSGLPSDRFFAERPEGSVSTLKIQRTQQEDSAVYLCASSLNTVQNTEAFFGQGTRLTVV.

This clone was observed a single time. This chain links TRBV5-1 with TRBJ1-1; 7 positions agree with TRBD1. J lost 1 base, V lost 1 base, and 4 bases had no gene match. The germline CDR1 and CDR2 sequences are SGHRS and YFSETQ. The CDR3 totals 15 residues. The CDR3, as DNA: TGCGCCAGCAGCTTGCTTACAGGGGCGAACACTGAAGCTTTCTTT. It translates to CASSLLTGANTEAFF.

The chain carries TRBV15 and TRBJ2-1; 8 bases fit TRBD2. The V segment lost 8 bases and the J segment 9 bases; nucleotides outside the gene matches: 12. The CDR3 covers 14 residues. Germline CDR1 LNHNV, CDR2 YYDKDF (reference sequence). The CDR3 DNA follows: TGTGCCACCCGCGGGGGGAGGGCCATTAGTGAGCAGTTCTTC. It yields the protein CATRGGRAISEQFF.

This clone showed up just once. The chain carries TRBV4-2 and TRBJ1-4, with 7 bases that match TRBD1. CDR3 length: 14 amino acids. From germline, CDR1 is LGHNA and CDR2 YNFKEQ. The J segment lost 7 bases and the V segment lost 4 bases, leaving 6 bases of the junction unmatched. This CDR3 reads CASSPYRGVEKLFF. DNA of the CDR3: TGTGCCAGCAGCCCCTACAGGGGTGTTGAAAAACTGTTTTTT.

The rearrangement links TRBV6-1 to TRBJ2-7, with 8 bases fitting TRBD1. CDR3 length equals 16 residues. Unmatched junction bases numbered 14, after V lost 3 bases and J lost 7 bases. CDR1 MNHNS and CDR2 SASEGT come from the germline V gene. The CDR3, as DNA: TGTGCCAGCAGTGATTCTTTGGTGGCAGGGGGCGATGAGCAGTACTTC. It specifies CASSDSLVAGGDEQYF.

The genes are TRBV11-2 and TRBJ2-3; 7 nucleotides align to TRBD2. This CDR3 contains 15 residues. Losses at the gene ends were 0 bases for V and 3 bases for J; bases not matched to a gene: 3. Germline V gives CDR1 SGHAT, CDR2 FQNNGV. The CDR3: CASSLDGLGTDTQYF. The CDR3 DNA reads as TGTGCCAGCAGCTTAGACGGACTAGGAACAGATACGCAGTATTTT.

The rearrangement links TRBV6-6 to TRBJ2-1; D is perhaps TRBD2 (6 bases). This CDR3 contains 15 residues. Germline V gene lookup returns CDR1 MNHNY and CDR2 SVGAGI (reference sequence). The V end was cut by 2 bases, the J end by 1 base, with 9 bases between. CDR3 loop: CASSYGEASYNEQFF. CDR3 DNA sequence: TGTGCCAGCAGTTACGGGGAGGCATCCTACAATGAGCAGTTCTTC.

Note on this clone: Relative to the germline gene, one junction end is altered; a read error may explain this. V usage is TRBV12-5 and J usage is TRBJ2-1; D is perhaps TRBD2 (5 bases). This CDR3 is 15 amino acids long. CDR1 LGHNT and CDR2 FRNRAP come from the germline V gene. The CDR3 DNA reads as TGTGCTAGTGGTTTGTCGGGGAGCTCCTACAATGAGCGGTTCTTC. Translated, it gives CASGLSGSSYNERFF.

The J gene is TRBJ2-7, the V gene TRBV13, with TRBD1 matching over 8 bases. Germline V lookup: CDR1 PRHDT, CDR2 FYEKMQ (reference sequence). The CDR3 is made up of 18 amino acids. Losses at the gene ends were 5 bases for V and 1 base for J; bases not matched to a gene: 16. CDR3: CASSPSRDRLRQSYEQYF. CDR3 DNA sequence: TGTGCCAGCAGCCCGTCCCGGGACAGGCTTCGACAGTCCTACGAGCAGTACTTC. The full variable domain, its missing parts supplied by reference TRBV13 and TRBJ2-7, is AAGVIQSPRHLIKEKRETATLKCYPIPRHDTVYWYQQGPGQDPQFLISFYEKMQSDKGSIPDRFSAQQFSDYHSELNMSSLELGDSALYFCASSPSRDRLRQSYEQYFGPGTRLTVT.

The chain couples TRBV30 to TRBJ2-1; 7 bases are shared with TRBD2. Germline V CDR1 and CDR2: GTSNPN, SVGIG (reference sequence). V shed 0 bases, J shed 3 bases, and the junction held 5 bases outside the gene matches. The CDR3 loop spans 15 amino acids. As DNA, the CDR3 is TGTGCCTGGAGTGTAAGAGGGACTATCTACAATGAGCAGTTCTTC. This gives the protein CAWSVRGTIYNEQFF.

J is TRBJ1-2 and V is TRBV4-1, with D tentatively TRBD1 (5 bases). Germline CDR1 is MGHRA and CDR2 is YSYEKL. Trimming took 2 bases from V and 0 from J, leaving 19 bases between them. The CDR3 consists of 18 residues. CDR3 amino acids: CASSQSTLRDASNYGYTF. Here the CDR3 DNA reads TGCGCCAGCAGCCAATCTACTCTGAGGGACGCCTCTAACTATGGCTACACCTTC.

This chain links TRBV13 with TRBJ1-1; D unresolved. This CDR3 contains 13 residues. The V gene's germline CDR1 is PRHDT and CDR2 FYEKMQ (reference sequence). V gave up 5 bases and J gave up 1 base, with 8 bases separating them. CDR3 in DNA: TGTGCCAGCAGCCCCGGACGGAACACTGAAGCTTTCTTT. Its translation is CASSPGRNTEAFF.

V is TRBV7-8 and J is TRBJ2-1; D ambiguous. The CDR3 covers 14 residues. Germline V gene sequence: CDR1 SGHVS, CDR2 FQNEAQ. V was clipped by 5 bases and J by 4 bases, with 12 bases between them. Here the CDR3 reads CASSRNLLYNEQFF. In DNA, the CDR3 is TGTGCCAGCAGCAGAAACTTGTTGTACAATGAGCAGTTCTTC.

The CDR3 spells CASSLGTGLYEQYF. CDR3 in DNA: TGTGCCAGCAGTTTGGGGACAGGACTCTACGAGCAGTACTTC. The chain is built from TRBV28 and TRBJ2-7; 8 bases match TRBD1. CDR1 and CDR2 (germline): MDHEN, SYDVKM. This CDR3 contains 14 residues. With V trimmed by 3 bases and J by 3 bases, 4 bases remained unmatched. The complete variable domain, with remaining parts taken from reference TRBV28 and TRBJ2-7, reads DVKVTQSSRYLVKRTGEKVFLECVQDMDHENMFWYRQDPGLGLRLIYFSYDVKMKEKGDIPEGYSVSREKKERFSLILESASTNQTSMYLCASSLGTGLYEQYFGPGTRLTVT.

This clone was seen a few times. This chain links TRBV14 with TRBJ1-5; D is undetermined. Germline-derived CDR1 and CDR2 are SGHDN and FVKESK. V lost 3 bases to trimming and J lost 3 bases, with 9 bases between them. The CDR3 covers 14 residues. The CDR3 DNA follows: TGTGCCAGCAGCCACAGAGGGCTCAATCAGCCCCAGCATTTT. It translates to CASSHRGLNQPQHF.

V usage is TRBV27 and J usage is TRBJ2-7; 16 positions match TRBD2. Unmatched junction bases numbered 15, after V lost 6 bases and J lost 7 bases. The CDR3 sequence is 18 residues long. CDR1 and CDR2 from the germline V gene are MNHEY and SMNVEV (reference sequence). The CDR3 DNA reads TGTGCCAGCAGCCCACGGGGGACTAGCGGGAGGGACCAACGTGAGCAGTACTTC. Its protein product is CASSPRGTSGRDQREQYF.

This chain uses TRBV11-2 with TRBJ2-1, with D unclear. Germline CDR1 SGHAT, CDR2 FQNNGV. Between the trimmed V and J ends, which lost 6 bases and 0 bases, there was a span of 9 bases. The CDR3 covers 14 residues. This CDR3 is CASRRISSYNEQFF. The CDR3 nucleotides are TGTGCCAGCAGACGTATAAGCTCCTACAATGAGCAGTTCTTC.

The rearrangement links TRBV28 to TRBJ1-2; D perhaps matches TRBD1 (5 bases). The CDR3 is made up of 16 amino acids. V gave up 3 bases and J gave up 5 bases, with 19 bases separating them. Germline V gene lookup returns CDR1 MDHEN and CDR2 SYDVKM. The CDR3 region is CASSLWGRVGNYGYTF. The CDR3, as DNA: TGTGCCAGCAGTTTGTGGGGCAGGGTAGGGAATTATGGCTACACCTTC.

As DNA, the CDR3 is TGTGCCAGCAGTTTAGGGTCTATAGCGGGAGCGCGGTACTTC. Protein sequence: CASSLGSIAGARYF. The chain carries TRBV28 and TRBJ2-5, with TRBD2 matching over 9 bases. Trimming at V came to 2 bases and at J to 13 bases, leaving 11 bases not matched to a gene. The CDR3 spans 14 residues. CDR1 and CDR2 (germline): MDHEN, SYDVKM.